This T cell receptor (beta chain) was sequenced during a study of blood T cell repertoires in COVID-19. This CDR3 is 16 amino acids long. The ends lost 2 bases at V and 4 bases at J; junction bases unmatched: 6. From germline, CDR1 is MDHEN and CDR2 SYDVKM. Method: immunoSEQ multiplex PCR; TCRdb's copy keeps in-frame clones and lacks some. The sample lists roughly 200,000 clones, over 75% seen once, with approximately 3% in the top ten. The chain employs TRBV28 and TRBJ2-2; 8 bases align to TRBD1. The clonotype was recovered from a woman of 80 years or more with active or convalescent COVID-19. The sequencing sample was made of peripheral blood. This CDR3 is CASSLTQGASTGELFF. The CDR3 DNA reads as TGTGCCAGCAGTTTAACGCAGGGGGCGAGCACCGGGGAGCTGTTTTTT.